The clone carrying this TCR beta chain has more than one count but fewer than ten. Unique molecular identifiers were incorporated during preparation of the TCRbeta library. TCRdb ran MiXCR on the PCR reads and lists one entry per CDR3 protein. This table has about 610,000 distinct CDR3 sequences, roughly a tenth appearing once. This CDR3 region has 22 residues. Germline CDR1 reads MGHDK; CDR2 reads SYGVNS. The trim removed 8 bases at V and 2 bases at J, leaving 26 bases unmatched. This entry belongs to a study of T-cell reconstitution after alpha-beta-depleted transplantation in children. The V and J genes are TRBV25-1 and TRBJ2-3, with 12 positions matching TRBD2. The material sequenced was PBMCs from the stem cell graft donor, taken from the stem cell graft. The clonotype comes from a human donor who donated a stem cell graft to a child with acute myeloid leukemia. CDR3: CASPKGSGGTDRTSGDTDTQYF. The CDR3 coding sequence is TGTGCCAGCCCCAAGGGCTCGGGAGGGACGGACAGGACTAGCGGGGACACAGATACGCAGTATTTT.